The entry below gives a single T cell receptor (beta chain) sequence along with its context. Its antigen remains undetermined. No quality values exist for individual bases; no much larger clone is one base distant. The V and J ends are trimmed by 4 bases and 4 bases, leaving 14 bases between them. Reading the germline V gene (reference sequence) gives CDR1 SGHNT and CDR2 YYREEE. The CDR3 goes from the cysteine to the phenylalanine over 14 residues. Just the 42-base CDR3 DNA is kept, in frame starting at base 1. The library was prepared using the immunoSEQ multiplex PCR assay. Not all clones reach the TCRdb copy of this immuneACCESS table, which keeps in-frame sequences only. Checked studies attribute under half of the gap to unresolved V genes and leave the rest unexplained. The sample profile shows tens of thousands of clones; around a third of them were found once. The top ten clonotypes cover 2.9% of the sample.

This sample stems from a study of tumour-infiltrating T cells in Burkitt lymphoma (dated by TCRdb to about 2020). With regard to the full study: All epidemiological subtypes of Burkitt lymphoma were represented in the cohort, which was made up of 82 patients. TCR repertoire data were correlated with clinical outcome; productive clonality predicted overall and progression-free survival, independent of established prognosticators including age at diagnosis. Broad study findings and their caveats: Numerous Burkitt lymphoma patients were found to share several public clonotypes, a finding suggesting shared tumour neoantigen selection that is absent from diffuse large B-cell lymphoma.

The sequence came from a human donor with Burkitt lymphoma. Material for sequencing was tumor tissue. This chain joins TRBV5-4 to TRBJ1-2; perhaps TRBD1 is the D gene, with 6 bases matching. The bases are TGTGCCAGCAGCACAGGACAGACCAGCTATGGCTACACCTTC. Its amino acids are CASSTGQTSYGYTF.